This passage covers 20 T cell receptor beta chains from one sample sequenced in a study of T cell responses to AZD1222 COVID-19 vaccine. Data came from immunoSEQ multiplex PCR; TCRdb stores just in-frame clones and leaves some out. The sample carries approximately 170,000 clones, around nine tenths recorded once. The sequencing used peripheral blood, collected 28 days after the second AZD1222 dose. These receptors were taken from an adult who received the AZD1222 COVID-19 vaccine.

This chain links TRBV6-5 with TRBJ2-7; 9 bases fit TRBD1. With V trimmed by 5 bases and J by 2 bases, 7 bases remained unmatched. Germline values: CDR1 MNHEY, CDR2 SVGAGI. This CDR3 is built from 15 residues. The CDR3, as DNA: TGTGCCAGCAGTCCCGGGACAGGGTTCACCTACGAGCAGTACTTC. It encodes CASSPGTGFTYEQYF.

The rearrangement uses TRBV4-3 and TRBJ2-3; TRBD2 might be the D (5 bases). V was cut by 3 bases and J by 6 bases, with 13 bases left in between. The CDR3 runs 14 residues. Germline values: CDR1 LGHNA, CDR2 YSLEER. DNA of the CDR3: TGCGCCAGCAGCCAGGACTTAGCGTCCGATACGCAGTATTTT. Its protein product is CASSQDLASDTQYF.

The genes are TRBV4-3 and TRBJ2-1; D is possibly TRBD1 (5 bases). Trimming removed 1 base from V and 1 base from J, with 8 bases in between. The CDR3 contains 15 residues. Germline V CDR1 and CDR2: LGHNA, YSLEER. The CDR3 DNA sequence: TGCGCCAGCAGCCAAGTCAAGGGGTCCTACAATGAGCAGTTCTTC. Translating gives CASSQVKGSYNEQFF.

This clone came up once. CDR3 nucleotide sequence: TGTGCCAGTAGTATAGGTAGCTCCTACAATGAGCAGTTCTTC. Translated, it gives CASSIGSSYNEQFF. The J gene is TRBJ2-1, the V gene TRBV19; D is unclear. Trimming removed 1 base from V and 0 bases from J, with 4 bases in between. This CDR3 spans 14 amino acids. Per the germline V gene, CDR1 is LNHDA and CDR2 is SQIVND (reference sequence).

Comments on this clone: Its ends do not fully match the called genes, so a read error is possible. This CDR3 is CSASQNAKSDFF. The CDR3 bases are TGCAGTGCTAGTCAGAATGCTAAATCGGATTTTTTT. The gene calls are TRBV20-1 and TRBJ1-1, with no clear D. Germline V gene data show CDR1 as DFQATT and CDR2 as SNEGSKA (reference sequence). The CDR3 runs 12 residues.

The rearrangement joins TRBV7-7 to TRBJ2-2; 10 nucleotides align to TRBD2. The CDR3 contains 16 residues. V lost 0 bases, J lost 5 bases, and 3 bases stayed unmatched. CDR1 SSHAT and CDR2 FNYEAQ come from the germline V gene (reference sequence). CDR3 sequence reads: CASSLASGGPTGELFF. The CDR3 nucleotides are TGTGCCAGCAGCTTAGCTAGCGGGGGGCCAACCGGGGAGCTGTTTTTT.

The rearrangement uses TRBV21-1 and TRBJ1-5; TRBD1, the table's D call, lacks a check against the DNA. TRBV21-1 counts as a pseudogene. This CDR3 region has 10 residues. CDR3 sequence reads: CASRHGPQHF. Written as DNA, the CDR3 is TGTGCCAGCAGGCATGGCCCCCAGCATTTT.

The CDR3 is CASSYEGAGSYGYTF. The CDR3 coding sequence is TGTGCCAGCAGCTACGAGGGGGCAGGGTCCTACGGCTACACCTTC. The J gene is TRBJ1-2, the V gene TRBV5-5, with TRBD1 identical over 7 bases. From germline, CDR1 is SGHKS and CDR2 YYEKEE (reference sequence). Trimming at V came to 3 bases and at J to 8 bases, leaving 13 bases not matched to a gene. CDR3 length: 15 residues.

The chain is built from TRBV7-7 and TRBJ2-5; TRBD1 matches at 8 bases. Trimming removed 4 bases from V and 2 bases from J; junction bases left unmatched: 9. Germline values: CDR1 SSHAT, CDR2 FNYEAQ (reference sequence). The CDR3 runs to 16 residues. The CDR3 spells CASSYGAGGVQETQYF. The CDR3 DNA sequence: TGTGCCAGCAGCTATGGGGCAGGGGGCGTACAAGAGACCCAGTACTTC.

The CDR3 region is CASMRTDRTGGYTF. The CDR3 bases are TGTGCCAGCATGAGAACCGACAGGACGGGAGGCTACACCTTC. V and J are TRBV6-5 and TRBJ1-2; D may be TRBD1 (6 bases). Germline V gene data show CDR1 as MNHEY and CDR2 as SVGAGI. V dropped 7 bases and J dropped 8 bases, with 20 bases sitting between them. The CDR3 contains 14 residues.

This clone was counted once. The chain is built from TRBV18 and TRBJ1-4; TRBD1 is a possible D gene (5 bases). The germline CDR1 and CDR2 sequences are KGHSH and LQKENI. There are 17 residues in the CDR3. V lost 0 bases and J lost 5, with 16 bases in between. The CDR3 region is CASSPPALGTGNEKLFF. The CDR3, as DNA: TGTGCCAGCTCACCACCGGCTCTCGGGACCGGGAATGAAAAACTGTTTTTT.

The J gene is TRBJ2-7, the V gene TRBV7-9, with TRBD1 as a possible D gene (7 bases). This CDR3 is 13 amino acids long. Per germline, CDR1 SEHNR and CDR2 FQNEAQ (reference sequence). The V and J ends lost 5 bases and 3 bases respectively, with 11 bases between them. DNA for the CDR3: TGTGCCAGCAGCACCAGGGGGGTCTACGAGCAGTACTTC. Translation gives CASSTRGVYEQYF.

This chain joins TRBV19 and TRBJ1-5; D gene unclear. Trimming took off 0 bases at V and 3 bases at J, with 18 bases between the two ends. Germline loops: CDR1 LNHDA, CDR2 SQIVND (reference sequence). This CDR3 comprises 18 residues. The CDR3 protein is CASSIDYDLRFHNQPQHF. For the CDR3, the DNA is TGTGCCAGTAGTATAGATTACGACCTCCGGTTCCACAATCAGCCCCAGCATTTT.

The chain combines TRBV7-7 with TRBJ2-2, with 9 bases lining up with TRBD1. The CDR3 is 19 amino acids. Germline V gene lookup returns CDR1 SSHAT and CDR2 FNYEAQ (reference sequence). V was clipped by 5 bases and J by 0 bases; unmatched bases: 13. CDR3 residues: CASSPLPGQGYANTGELFF. The CDR3 bases are TGTGCCAGCAGCCCCCTACCGGGACAGGGATACGCGAACACCGGGGAGCTGTTTTTT.

The rearrangement joins TRBV19 to TRBJ2-3; the D gene is possibly TRBD1 (5 bases). The CDR3 has 14 amino acids. The V gene's germline CDR1 is LNHDA and CDR2 SQIVND (reference sequence). V was trimmed by 5 bases and J by 0 bases, leaving 9 bases between them. The CDR3 reads CASSARQSTDTQYF. The CDR3 DNA is TGTGCCAGTAGTGCCCGACAGAGCACAGATACGCAGTATTTT.

CDR3 protein: CASSAIGRHNYGYTF. CDR3 DNA sequence: TGTGCCAGCAGTGCGATAGGACGGCATAACTATGGCTACACCTTC. The chain links TRBV25-1 to TRBJ1-2, with D unclear. CDR3 size: 15 residues. Germline V gene sequence: CDR1 MGHDK, CDR2 SYGVNS. The germline V and J ends were trimmed by 4 bases and 1 base, with 13 bases remaining between them.

This clone was seen a handful of times. A junction end diverges from the germline sequence, so it may reflect a read error. The V call is TRBV7-7, the J call TRBJ2-7; D gene uncertain. The CDR3 is 14 residues long. Germline CDR1 is SSHAT and CDR2 is FNYEAQ (reference sequence). The CDR3 coding sequence is TGTGCCAGCAGCGAAAACGGAAAGTCCTATGAGCAGTACTTC. Translated: CASSENGKSYEQYF. Complete variable domain (other parts from reference TRBV7-7 and TRBJ2-7): GAGVSQSPRYKVTKRGQDVTLRCDPISSHATLYWYQQALGQGPEFLTYFNYEAQPDKSGLPSDRFSAERPEGSISTLTIQRTEQRDSAMYRCASSENGKSYEQYFGPGTRLTVT.

This clone was observed once. The rearrangement joins TRBV27 to TRBJ1-2, with D possibly being TRBD1 (5 bases). The germline V gene encodes CDR1 MNHEY and CDR2 SMNVEV (reference sequence). The CDR3 runs 15 residues. The germline V and J ends were trimmed by 0 bases and 4 bases, with 12 bases remaining between them. DNA for the CDR3: TGTGCCAGCAGTTTATCGATAGGGGTCCTCTATGGCTACACCTTC. Its translation: CASSLSIGVLYGYTF.

The chain is built from TRBV5-1 and TRBJ2-2, with a tentative D call TRBD1 (6 bases). The CDR3 is made up of 16 amino acids. V lost 3 bases and J 1 base, leaving 13 bases between the germline ends. CDR1 and CDR2 (germline): SGHRS, YFSETQ. For the CDR3, the DNA is TGCGCCAGCAGCTCACATCCCAGGGGGAACACCGGGGAGCTGTTTTTT. Translated: CASSSHPRGNTGELFF.

The V gene is TRBV19, the J gene TRBJ1-2, with D possibly being TRBD1 (5 bases). Trimming took 3 bases from V and 8 from J, leaving 13 bases between them. The CDR3 loop spans 13 amino acids. Germline CDR1 LNHDA, CDR2 SQIVND (reference sequence). Written as DNA, the CDR3 is TGTGCCAGTAGTATTTATCAGGGAGGGGGCTACACCTTC. This sequence encodes CASSIYQGGGYTF.